These 2 T cell receptor beta chains were sequenced from one sample in a study of control samples from healthy donors and cancer patients. Sequencing was performed with immunoSEQ multiplex PCR; in TCRdb, only in-frame clones are kept and a portion is missing. The table lists 85,000 to 100,000 clones, over 90% of them singletons. Input material: blood. Receptors were obtained from a man aged 18 to 30 in good health.

The chain recombines TRBV2 with TRBJ2-7; unclear D gene. Per the germline V gene, CDR1 is SNHLY and CDR2 is FYNNEI. The CDR3 consists of 12 residues. Trimming left V 2 bases short and J 3 bases short, with 5 bases between. The CDR3 region is CASSEWDYEQYF. The CDR3 DNA follows: TGTGCCAGCAGTGAATGGGACTACGAGCAGTACTTC. Full variable domain (remainder filled in from reference TRBV2 and TRBJ2-7): EPEVTQTPSHQVTQMGQEVILRCVPISNHLYFYWYRQILGQKVEFLVSFYNNEISEKSEIFDDQFSVERPDGSNFTLKIRSTKLEDSAMYFCASSEWDYEQYFGPGTRLTVT.

CDR3 sequence reads: CSASRQGAADTQYF. The DNA for the CDR3 is TGCAGTGCTAGTAGGCAGGGGGCCGCAGATACGCAGTATTTT. The chain links TRBV20-1 to TRBJ2-3, with TRBD1 identical over 8 bases. The ends lost 3 bases at V and 4 bases at J; junction bases unmatched: 6. This CDR3 has 14 residues. Germline V lookup: CDR1 DFQATT, CDR2 SNEGSKA (reference sequence).